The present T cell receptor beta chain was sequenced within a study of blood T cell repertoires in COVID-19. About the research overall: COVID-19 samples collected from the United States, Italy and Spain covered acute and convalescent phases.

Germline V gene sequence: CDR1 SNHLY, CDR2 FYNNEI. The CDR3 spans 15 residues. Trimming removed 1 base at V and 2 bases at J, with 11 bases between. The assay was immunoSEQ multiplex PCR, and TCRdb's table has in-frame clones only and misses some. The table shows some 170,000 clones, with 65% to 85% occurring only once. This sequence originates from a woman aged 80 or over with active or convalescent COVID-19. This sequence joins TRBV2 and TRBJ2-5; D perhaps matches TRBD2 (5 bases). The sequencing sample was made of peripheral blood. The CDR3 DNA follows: TGTGCCAGCAGTGAAGAACGGCGGGCTCAAGAGACCCAGTACTTC. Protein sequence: CASSEERRAQETQYF.